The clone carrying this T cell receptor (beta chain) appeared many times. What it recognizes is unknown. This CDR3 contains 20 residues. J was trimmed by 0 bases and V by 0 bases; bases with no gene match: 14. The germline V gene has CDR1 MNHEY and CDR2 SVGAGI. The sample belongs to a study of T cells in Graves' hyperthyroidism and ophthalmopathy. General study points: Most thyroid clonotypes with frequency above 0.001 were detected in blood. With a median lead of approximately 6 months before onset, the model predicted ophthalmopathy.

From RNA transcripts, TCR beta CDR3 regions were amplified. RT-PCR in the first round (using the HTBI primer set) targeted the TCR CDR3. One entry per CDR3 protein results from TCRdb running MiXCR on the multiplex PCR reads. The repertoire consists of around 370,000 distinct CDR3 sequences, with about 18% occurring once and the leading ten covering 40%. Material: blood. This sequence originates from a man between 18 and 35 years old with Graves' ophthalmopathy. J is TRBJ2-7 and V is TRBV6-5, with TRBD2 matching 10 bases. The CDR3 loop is CASSYSGPWASGGDSYEQYF. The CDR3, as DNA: TGTGCCAGCAGTTACTCCGGCCCTTGGGCTAGCGGGGGCGACTCCTACGAGCAGTACTTC.